These 23 T cell receptor beta chains originate from one sample sequenced in a study of blood T cells in healthy people across ages. Using a J-beta primer mix together with a sample-barcoded 5' primer, a second PCR was run for about 6 to 11 cycles. Each CDR3 protein is one row after TCRdb ran MiXCR on the 5' RACE reads. The table has nearly 800,000 distinct CDR3 sequences, more than 55% seen once; the top ten hold around a quarter. Sequencing was done on a sample of blood. These receptors were collected from a man aged 40-49 years in good health.

This clonotype was picked up a small number of times. The V and J genes are TRBV27 and TRBJ1-1; possibly TRBD1 for D (5 bases). V was pared by 8 bases and J by 6 bases, with 7 bases between. CDR3 size: 10 residues. CDR1 is MNHEY, CDR2 SMNVEV, per germline (reference sequence). This CDR3 is CASRGAEAFF. The CDR3 bases are TGTGCCAGCCGGGGGGCTGAAGCTTTCTTT.

The gene calls are TRBV27 and TRBJ2-1; 8 bases are shared with TRBD1. The end of the DNA aligns better with TRBJ2-7, so the J call may be wrong. Germline V gene sequence: CDR1 MNHEY, CDR2 SMNVEV (reference sequence). The CDR3 loop spans 15 amino acids. The CDR3 loop is CASSLDRGPYNEQYF. The CDR3 bases are TGTGCCAGCAGTTTAGACAGGGGCCCCTACAATGAGCAGTACTTC.

The rearrangement uses TRBV7-3 and TRBJ2-7; D is possibly TRBD1 or TRBD2 (5 bases each). V was pared by 1 base and J by 0 bases, with 10 bases between. The CDR3 totals 15 residues. The germline gives CDR1 SGHTA, CDR2 FQGTGA. CDR3 nucleotides: TGTGCCAGCAGCTTAAATGGGGGTAGCTCCTACGAGCAGTACTTC. Amino acids: CASSLNGGSSYEQYF. Looking up the rest from reference TRBV7-3 and TRBJ2-7 gives the full variable domain: GAGVSQTPSNKVTEKGKYVELRCDPISGHTALYWYRQSLGQGPEFLIYFQGTGAADDSGLPNDRFFAVRPEGSVSTLKIQRTERGDSAVYLCASSLNGGSSYEQYFGPGTRLTVT.

The chain uses TRBV29-1 and TRBJ2-4, with a weak D call TRBD1 (6 bases). The V end was cut by 4 bases, the J end by 7 bases, with 11 bases between. The germline gives CDR1 SQVTM, CDR2 ANQGSEA. The CDR3 contains 12 residues. The CDR3 is CSVAGVGNIQYF. For the CDR3, the DNA is TGCAGCGTTGCAGGGGTTGGGAACATTCAGTACTTC.

This clonotype was counted only a few times. The chain joins TRBV29-1 to TRBJ2-4; TRBD1 aligns across 8 bases. This CDR3 has 14 residues. The germline V gene encodes CDR1 SQVTM and CDR2 ANQGSEA. The V segment lost 8 bases and the J segment 0 bases; nucleotides outside the gene matches: 6. CDR3: CSIQGASAKNIQYF. CDR3 in DNA: TGCAGCATCCAGGGGGCCTCAGCCAAAAACATTCAGTACTTC. Supplemented by reference TRBV29-1 and TRBJ2-4, the full variable domain reads SAVISQKPSRDICQRGTSLTIQCQVDSQVTMMFWYRQQPGQSLTLIATANQGSEATYESGFVIDKFPISRPNLTFSTLTVSNMSPEDSSIYLCSIQGASAKNIQYFGAGTRLSVL.

This clonotype was seen more than once but under ten times. The chain carries TRBV28 and TRBJ2-5; D call uncertain. The DNA end favors TRBJ2-7, so the J call may be wrong. CDR1 MDHEN and CDR2 SYDVKM come from the germline V gene. This CDR3 has 13 residues. The CDR3 region is CASSTTPAFEQYF. The CDR3 region has the DNA TGTGCCAGCAGCACCACCCCCGCCTTCGAGCAGTACTTC.

This sequence joins TRBV4-3 and TRBJ2-1; TRBD2 aligns across 10 bases. The CDR3 covers 18 residues. Germline V CDR1 and CDR2: LGHNA, YSLEER. V lost 2 bases to trimming and J lost 13 bases; unmatched junction nucleotides: 20. CDR3 DNA: TGCGCCAGCAGCCAACAGGCTAGCGGGAGCGAGGGCGGAGAGACCCAGTTCTTC. It translates to CASSQQASGSEGGETQFF.

The rearrangement uses TRBV11-2 and TRBJ2-7; 10 nucleotides match TRBD1. TRBJ2-5 explains the end of the DNA better; the J call may be wrong. Germline-derived CDR1 and CDR2 are SGHAT and FQNNGV. The CDR3 is made up of 15 amino acids. The DNA for the CDR3 is TGTGCCAGCAGCTTAGGGGACAGGGGAGTAGAGACCCAGTACTTC. Its translation: CASSLGDRGVETQYF.

This rearrangement joins TRBV6-5 to TRBJ2-4; 7 bases line up with TRBD1. The ends lost 5 bases at V and 0 bases at J; junction bases unmatched: 4. This CDR3 is 15 amino acids long. Per germline, CDR1 MNHEY and CDR2 SVGAGI. The CDR3, as DNA: TGTGCCAGCAGTGCCGGGACAGTAGCCAAAAACATTCAGTACTTC. This encodes CASSAGTVAKNIQYF.

The rearrangement links TRBV4-3 to TRBJ2-1, with D possibly matching TRBD1 (6 bases). The CDR3 contains 17 residues. Between the trimmed V and J ends, which lost 2 bases and 6 bases, there was a span of 20 bases. In germline, CDR1 is LGHNA, CDR2 YSLEER. DNA for the CDR3: TGCGCCAGCAGCCAAAGCACACCCGACAGGATGCCCAATGAGCAGTTCTTC. Its protein is CASSQSTPDRMPNEQFF.

This chain uses TRBV9 with TRBJ1-2; D is unresolved. The CDR3 is made up of 16 amino acids. Germline loops: CDR1 SGDLS, CDR2 YYNGEE. Deletions cut 3 bases from V and 5 bases from J, with 20 bases between. The CDR3 DNA reads as TGTGCCAGCAGCGCCGGTGCCAGACGAGGGCTATATGGCTACACCTTC. Translating gives CASSAGARRGLYGYTF.

The rearrangement links TRBV10-2 to TRBJ2-7, with D perhaps matching TRBD1 (6 bases). This CDR3 region has 12 residues. Germline V lookup: CDR1 WSHSY, CDR2 SAAADI. The CDR3 DNA reads as TGCGCGGGTGGGGGCGCCCCCAACGAGCAGTACTTC. It is translated as CAGGGAPNEQYF.

The chain is built from TRBV3-1 and TRBJ2-4; 12 bases align to TRBD2. CDR1 is LGHDT and CDR2 is YNNKEL in the germline V gene (reference sequence). The CDR3 totals 18 residues. Losses at the gene ends were 3 bases for V and 3 bases for J; bases not matched to a gene: 9. The DNA for the CDR3 is TGTGCCAGCAGCCATCTAGCGGGAGGGCCGTTTGGCAAAAACATTCAGTACTTC. This encodes CASSHLAGGPFGKNIQYF.

The chain is built from TRBV7-8 and TRBJ2-2; D may correspond to TRBD1 or TRBD2 (5 bases each). This CDR3 region has 14 residues. Germline V gene lookup returns CDR1 SGHVS and CDR2 FQNEAQ. Trimming stripped 4 bases from V and 6 bases from J, with 12 bases between. DNA for the CDR3: TGTGCCAGCAGCTCTAATCTGGGGGCCGGGGAGCTGTTTTTT. It yields the protein CASSSNLGAGELFF.

This chain uses TRBV9 with TRBJ2-7; D possibly corresponds to TRBD2 (7 bases). V gave up 3 bases and J gave up 5 bases, with 21 bases separating them. Germline V gives CDR1 SGDLS, CDR2 YYNGEE. This CDR3 has 16 amino acids. For the CDR3, the DNA is TGTGCCAGCAGCGGAGGGGGGGACACAGGCGAGAACGAGCAGTACTTC. This sequence encodes CASSGGGDTGENEQYF.

The chain employs TRBV6-2 or TRBV6-3 and TRBJ2-1; D may be TRBD1 (5 bases). The V gene's germline CDR1 is MNHEY and CDR2 SVGEGT. The CDR3 covers 16 residues. Trimming took 7 bases from V and 5 from J, leaving 21 bases between them. The CDR3 DNA reads TGTGCCAGCACCCCGTCCCTCCAGGGCCTACACAATGAGCAGTTCTTC. Its translation is CASTPSLQGLHNEQFF.

The sample holds a few counts of this clonotype. V is TRBV4-3 and J is TRBJ2-3; 10 bases are a match to TRBD2. There are 17 residues in the CDR3. J was trimmed by 1 base and V by 4 bases; bases with no gene match: 8. Per the germline V gene, CDR1 is LGHNA and CDR2 is YSLEER. The CDR3 protein is CASSRGAGTSGTDTQYF. The CDR3 bases are TGCGCCAGCAGCCGAGGAGCCGGGACTAGCGGCACAGATACGCAGTATTTT.

The rearrangement uses TRBV5-1 and TRBJ2-3, with 7 bases fitting TRBD1. This CDR3 has 15 amino acids. V lost 0 bases and J lost 2; bases outside the gene matches: 3. Per the germline V gene, CDR1 is SGHRS and CDR2 is YFSETQ. This CDR3 is CASSLEDRTTDTQYF. The CDR3 DNA reads TGCGCCAGCAGCTTGGAGGACAGGACCACAGATACGCAGTATTTT.

CDR3 sequence reads: CASSLKGTGITDTQYF. The CDR3 coding sequence is TGTGCCAGCAGTTTAAAAGGGACAGGGATTACAGATACGCAGTATTTT. The chain uses TRBV27 and TRBJ2-3; TRBD1 matches at 9 bases. Germline V CDR1 and CDR2: MNHEY, SMNVEV (reference sequence). The CDR3 runs to 16 residues. With 2 bases clipped from V and 3 bases from J, the junction kept 6 bases outside the gene matches.

This clonotype was detected a few times. The CDR3 DNA follows: TGCGCCAGCAGCCATAAAGGGAGAGAAACTGCAACTAATGAAAAACTGTTTTTT. The encoded protein is CASSHKGRETATNEKLFF. The chain is built from TRBV4-1 and TRBJ1-4; no reliable D call. The CDR3 loop spans 18 amino acids. V lost 3 bases to trimming and J lost 0 bases, with 17 bases between them. Germline V gives CDR1 MGHRA, CDR2 YSYEKL.

CDR3 amino acids: CAISGQSMNTEAFF. The DNA for the CDR3 is TGTGCCATCAGTGGGCAGAGCATGAACACTGAAGCTTTCTTT. The chain is built from TRBV10-3 and TRBJ1-1; unclear D gene. The germline V gene encodes CDR1 ENHRY and CDR2 SYGVKD. This CDR3 spans 14 amino acids. Trimming shortened V by 4 bases and J by 0 bases, and 9 bases separated the two germline ends.

This clonotype has a handful of counts. The chain carries TRBV20-1 and TRBJ2-3, with TRBD1 as a possible D gene (5 bases). The germline CDR1 and CDR2 sequences are DFQATT and SNEGSKA (reference sequence). Trimming shortened V by 4 bases and J by 2 bases, and 16 bases separated the two germline ends. This CDR3 contains 15 residues. The CDR3 region is CSATYLGANTDTQYF. The CDR3 DNA follows: TGCAGTGCTACCTACCTAGGGGCCAACACAGATACGCAGTATTTT.

This clonotype came up a few times. The V gene is TRBV11-2, the J gene TRBJ2-1; 7 nucleotides line up with TRBD1. The CDR3 is 15 residues long. The ends lost 5 bases at V and 4 bases at J; junction bases unmatched: 8. Germline values: CDR1 SGHAT, CDR2 FQNNGV. Written as DNA, the CDR3 is TGTGCCAGCAGCGAGGGGGACAGACAATACAATGAGCAGTTCTTC. Residues: CASSEGDRQYNEQFF. Filled out from reference TRBV11-2 and TRBJ2-1, the complete variable domain reads EAGVAQSPRYKIIEKRQSVAFWCNPISGHATLYWYQQILGQGPKLLIQFQNNGVVDDSQLPKDRFSAERLKGVDSTLKIQPAKLEDSAVYLCASSEGDRQYNEQFFGPGTRLTVL.